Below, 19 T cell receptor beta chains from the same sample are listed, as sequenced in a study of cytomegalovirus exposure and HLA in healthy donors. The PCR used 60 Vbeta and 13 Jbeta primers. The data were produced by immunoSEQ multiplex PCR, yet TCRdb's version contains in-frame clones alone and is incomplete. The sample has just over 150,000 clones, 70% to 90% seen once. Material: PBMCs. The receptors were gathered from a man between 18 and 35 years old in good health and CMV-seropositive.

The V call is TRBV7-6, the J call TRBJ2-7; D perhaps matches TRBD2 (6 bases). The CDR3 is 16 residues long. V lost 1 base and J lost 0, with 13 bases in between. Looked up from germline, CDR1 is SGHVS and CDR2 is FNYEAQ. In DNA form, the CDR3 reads TGTGCCAGCAGCTTAGAAGTTAGCGGTAGCTCCTACGAGCAGTACTTC. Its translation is CASSLEVSGSSYEQYF.

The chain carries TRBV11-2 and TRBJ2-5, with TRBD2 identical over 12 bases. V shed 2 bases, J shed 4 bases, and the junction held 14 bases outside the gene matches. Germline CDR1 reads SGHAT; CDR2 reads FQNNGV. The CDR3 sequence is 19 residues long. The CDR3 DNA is TGTGCCAGCAGCTTAAGGTCCAAGACTAGCGGGGGCCCGGGAGAGACCCAGTACTTC. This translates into CASSLRSKTSGGPGETQYF.

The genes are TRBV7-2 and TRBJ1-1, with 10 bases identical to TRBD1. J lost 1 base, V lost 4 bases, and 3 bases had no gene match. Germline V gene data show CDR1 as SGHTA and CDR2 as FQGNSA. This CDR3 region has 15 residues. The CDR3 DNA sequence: TGTGCCAGCAGCTCCGGGACAGGGGCGAACACTGAAGCTTTCTTT. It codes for CASSSGTGANTEAFF. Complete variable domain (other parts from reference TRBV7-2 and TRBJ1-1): GAGVSQSPSNKVTEKGKDVELRCDPISGHTALYWYRQSLGQGLEFLIYFQGNSAPDKSGLPSDRFSAERTGGSVSTLTIQRTQQEDSAVYLCASSSGTGANTEAFFGQGTRLTVV.

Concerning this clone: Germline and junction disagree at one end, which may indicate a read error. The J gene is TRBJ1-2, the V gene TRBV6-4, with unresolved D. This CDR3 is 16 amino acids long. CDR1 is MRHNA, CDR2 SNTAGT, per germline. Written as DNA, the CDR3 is TGTGCCAGCAGTTACTCGGCGATAACAGTCAACTATGGCTACACCTTC. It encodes CASSYSAITVNYGYTF.

CDR3: CASSLRDSGGTGELFF. CDR3 nucleotides: TGTGCCAGCAGCCTTCGGGACTCTGGGGGGACCGGGGAGCTGTTTTTT. The V gene is TRBV5-6, the J gene TRBJ2-2; a possible D gene is TRBD2 (6 bases). The CDR3 has 16 residues. The V gene lost 4 bases and the J gene lost 5 bases, with 18 bases spanning the gap. Germline V lookup: CDR1 SGHDT, CDR2 YYEEEE.

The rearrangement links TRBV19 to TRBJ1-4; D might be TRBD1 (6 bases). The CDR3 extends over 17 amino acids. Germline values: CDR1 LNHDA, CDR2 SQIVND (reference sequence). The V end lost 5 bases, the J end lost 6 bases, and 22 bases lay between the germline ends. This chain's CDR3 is CASSPLPGGLGDEKLFF. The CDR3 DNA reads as TGTGCCAGTAGTCCTCTCCCGGGGGGCCTCGGGGATGAAAAACTGTTTTTT.

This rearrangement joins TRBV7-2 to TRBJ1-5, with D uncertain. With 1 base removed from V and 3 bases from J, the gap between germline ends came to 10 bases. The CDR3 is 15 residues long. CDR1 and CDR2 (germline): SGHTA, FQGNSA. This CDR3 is CASSLVGNANQPQHF. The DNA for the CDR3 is TGTGCCAGCAGCTTAGTTGGCAACGCCAATCAGCCCCAGCATTTT.

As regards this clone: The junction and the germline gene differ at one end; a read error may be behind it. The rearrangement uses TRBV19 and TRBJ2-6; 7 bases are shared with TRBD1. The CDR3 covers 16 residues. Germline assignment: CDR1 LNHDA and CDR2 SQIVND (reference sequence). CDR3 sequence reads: CASSKRGRAGANGLTF. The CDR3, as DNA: TGTGCCAGTAGTAAAAGGGGGCGAGCTGGGGCCAACGGCCTGACTTTC.

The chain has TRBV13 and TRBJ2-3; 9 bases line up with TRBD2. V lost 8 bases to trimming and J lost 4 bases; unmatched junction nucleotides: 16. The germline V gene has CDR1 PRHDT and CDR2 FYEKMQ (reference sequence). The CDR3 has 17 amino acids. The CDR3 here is CASGGAGGGAPSDTQYF. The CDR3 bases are TGTGCCAGCGGAGGTGCAGGCGGGGGGGCTCCCTCAGATACGCAGTATTTT.

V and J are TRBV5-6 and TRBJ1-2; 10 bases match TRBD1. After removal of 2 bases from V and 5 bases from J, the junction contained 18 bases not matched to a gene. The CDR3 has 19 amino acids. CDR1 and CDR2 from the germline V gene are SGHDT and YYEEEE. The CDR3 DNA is TGTGCCAGCAGCTTAGGGGTGGGACAGGGGACTTCTTACTGGTATGGCTACACCTTC. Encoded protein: CASSLGVGQGTSYWYGYTF.

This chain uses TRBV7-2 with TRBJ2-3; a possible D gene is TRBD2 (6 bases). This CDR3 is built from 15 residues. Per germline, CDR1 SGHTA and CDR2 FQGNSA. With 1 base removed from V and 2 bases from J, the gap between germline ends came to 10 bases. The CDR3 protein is CASSLEAGTTDTQYF. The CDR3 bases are TGTGCCAGCAGCTTAGAGGCGGGGACCACAGATACGCAGTATTTT.

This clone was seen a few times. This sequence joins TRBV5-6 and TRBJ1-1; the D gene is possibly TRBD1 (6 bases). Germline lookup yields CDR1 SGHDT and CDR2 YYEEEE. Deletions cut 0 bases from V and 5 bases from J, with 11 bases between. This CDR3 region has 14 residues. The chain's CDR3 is CASSLDRDWTEAFF. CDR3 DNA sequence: TGTGCCAGCAGCTTGGACAGGGATTGGACTGAAGCTTTCTTT.

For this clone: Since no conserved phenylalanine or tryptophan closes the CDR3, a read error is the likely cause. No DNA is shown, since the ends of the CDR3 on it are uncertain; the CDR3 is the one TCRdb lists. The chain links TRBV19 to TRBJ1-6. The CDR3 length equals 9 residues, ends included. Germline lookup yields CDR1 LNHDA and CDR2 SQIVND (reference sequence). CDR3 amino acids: CAEIEGTLG.

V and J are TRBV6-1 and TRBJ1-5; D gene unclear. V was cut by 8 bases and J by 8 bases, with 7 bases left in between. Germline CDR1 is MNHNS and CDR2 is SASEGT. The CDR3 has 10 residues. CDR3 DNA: TGTGCCAGCTCCTATAAGCCCCAGCATTTT. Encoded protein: CASSYKPQHF.

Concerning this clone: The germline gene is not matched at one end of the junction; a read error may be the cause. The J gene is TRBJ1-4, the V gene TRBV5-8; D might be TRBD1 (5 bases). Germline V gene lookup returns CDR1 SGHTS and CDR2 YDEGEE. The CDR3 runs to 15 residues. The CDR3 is CASSRGGAMYERLFF. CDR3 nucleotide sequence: TGTGCCAGCAGCCGCGGGGGAGCGATGTACGAAAGACTGTTTTTT.

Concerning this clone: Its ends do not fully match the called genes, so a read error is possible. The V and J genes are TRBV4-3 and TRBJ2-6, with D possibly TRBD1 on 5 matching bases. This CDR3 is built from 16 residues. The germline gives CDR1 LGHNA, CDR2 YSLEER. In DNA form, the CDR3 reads TGCGCCAGCAGCCAAGTCGCCCCTTCTGGGGCCAACGGCCTGACTTTC. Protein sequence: CASSQVAPSGANGLTF.

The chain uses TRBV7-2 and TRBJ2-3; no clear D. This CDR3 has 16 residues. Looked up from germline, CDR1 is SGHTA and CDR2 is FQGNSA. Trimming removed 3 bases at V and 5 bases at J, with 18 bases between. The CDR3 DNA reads TGTGCCAGCAGCTTGCGTTCAAATCTACCGGGAGATACGCAGTATTTT. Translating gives CASSLRSNLPGDTQYF.

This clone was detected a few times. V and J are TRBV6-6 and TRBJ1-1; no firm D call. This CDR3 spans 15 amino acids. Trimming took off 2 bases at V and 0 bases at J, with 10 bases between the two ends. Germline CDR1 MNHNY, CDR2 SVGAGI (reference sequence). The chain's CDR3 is CASSYGGTMNTEAFF. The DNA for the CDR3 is TGTGCCAGCAGTTACGGCGGCACAATGAACACTGAAGCTTTCTTT.

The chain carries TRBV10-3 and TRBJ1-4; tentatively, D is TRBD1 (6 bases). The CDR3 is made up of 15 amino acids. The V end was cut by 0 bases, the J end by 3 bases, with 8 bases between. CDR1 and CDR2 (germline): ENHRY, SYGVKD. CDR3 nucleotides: TGTGCCATCAGTGAGTCAGGGGGGGCTAATGAAAAACTGTTTTTT. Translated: CAISESGGANEKLFF.